This record covers a single TCR beta chain. The CDR3 has 16 residues. The V gene lost 3 bases and the J gene lost 0 bases, with 14 bases spanning the gap. Germline CDR1 reads MDHEN; CDR2 reads SYDVKM. These data are taken from a study of OX40 agonist ivuxolimab in advanced cancers. The repertoire was sequenced with immunoSEQ multiplex PCR; TCRdb's copy has only in-frame clones and lacks some. Of around 82,000 clones listed, about 88% are singletons. The chain has TRBV28 and TRBJ1-1; no reliable D call. The specimen comprised CD4+ or CD8+ T cells sorted from blood, sampled in a trial of the OX40 agonist ivuxolimab. The receptor was isolated from an adult with an advanced solid tumor such as melanoma, head and neck, liver or kidney cancer. The CDR3 region has the DNA TGTGCCAGCAGTTTGCTGGTCGCAGTGATGAACACTGAAGCTTTCTTT. Its protein is CASSLLVAVMNTEAFF.